A single sample gave rise to the 13 T cell receptor beta chains below, sequenced in a study of siplizumab effects on memory and regulatory T cells. TCRdb keeps only in-frame clones here, not all; method: immunoSEQ multiplex PCR. Of some 110,000 clones listed, more than 85% are singletons. The specimen was CD4+ T cells sorted from blood. The receptors come from a human donor in good health.

The V gene is TRBV11-2, the J gene TRBJ2-7; a possible D gene is TRBD2 (6 bases). CDR3 length: 15 residues. With 1 base removed from V and 3 bases from J, the gap between germline ends came to 13 bases. Germline V CDR1 and CDR2: SGHAT, FQNNGV. The CDR3 here is CASSLVSGRHYEQYF. The CDR3 bases are TGTGCCAGCAGCTTAGTTAGTGGGAGGCACTACGAGCAGTACTTC.

V usage is TRBV19 and J usage is TRBJ2-6; 13 bases map to TRBD2. This CDR3 region has 18 residues. Germline CDR1 and CDR2: LNHDA and SQIVND (reference sequence). J was trimmed by 1 base and V by 7 bases; bases with no gene match: 7. Written as DNA, the CDR3 is TGTGCCAGTAACTTGAGGACTAGCGGGAGTTCTGGGGCCAACGTCCTGACTTTC. Its protein product is CASNLRTSGSSGANVLTF.

This chain connects TRBV11-2 to TRBJ2-7; TRBD2 matches at 7 bases. The V and J ends lost 10 bases and 3 bases, in that order; junction bases with no gene match: 6. Germline loops: CDR1 SGHAT, CDR2 FQNNGV. CDR3 length: 12 amino acids. The CDR3 nucleotides are TGTGCCACCGGACTAGAATACTACGAGCAGTACTTC. Translating gives CATGLEYYEQYF. The whole variable domain, filled in from reference TRBV11-2 and TRBJ2-7, reads EAGVAQSPRYKIIEKRQSVAFWCNPISGHATLYWYQQILGQGPKLLIQFQNNGVVDDSQLPKDRFSAERLKGVDSTLKIQPAKLEDSAVYLCATGLEYYEQYFGPGTRLTVT.

The chain combines TRBV7-3 with TRBJ2-1; D tentatively reads TRBD1 or TRBD2 (6 bases each). Germline assignment: CDR1 SGHTA and CDR2 FQGTGA. The length of the CDR3 is 12 residues. The V end was cut by 8 bases, the J end by 9 bases, with 14 bases between. Written as DNA, the CDR3 is TGTGCCAGCGGAAAACCGGGGGCTGAGCAGTTCTTC. Its translation is CASGKPGAEQFF.

The V call is TRBV11-2, the J call TRBJ1-2, with a possible D match to TRBD1 (5 bases). The germline gives CDR1 SGHAT, CDR2 FQNNGV. The CDR3 has 18 residues. Trimming removed 1 base at V and 8 bases at J, with 26 bases between. In nucleotides, the CDR3 is TGTGCCAGCAGCTTAGCCCCAGAGAGGGCAGGGTGGGGGTTCGGCTACACCTTC. Protein sequence: CASSLAPERAGWGFGYTF.

This clone appeared a single time. This chain uses TRBV7-9 with TRBJ2-5; D is unclear. The V and J ends lost 3 bases and 5 bases respectively, with 10 bases between them. The germline V gene encodes CDR1 SEHNR and CDR2 FQNEAQ (reference sequence). This CDR3 contains 13 residues. Here the CDR3 reads CASSFSSGETQYF. CDR3 nucleotides: TGTGCCAGCAGCTTCAGCTCTGGCGAGACCCAGTACTTC.

The V and J genes are TRBV11-3 and TRBJ2-1; D unclear. Germline lookup yields CDR1 SGHNT and CDR2 YENEEA. The CDR3 consists of 12 residues. Trimming took off 1 base at V and 9 bases at J, with 7 bases between the two ends. The CDR3, as DNA: TGTGCCAGCAGCTTAGCGTACGGTGAGCAGTTCTTC. It codes for CASSLAYGEQFF. Based on the CDR3 plus reference TRBV11-3 and TRBJ2-1, the full variable domain is EAGVVQSPRYKIIEKKQPVAFWCNPISGHNTLYWYLQNLGQGPELLIRYENEEAVDDSQLPKDRFSAERLKGVDSTLKIQPAELGDSAVYLCASSLAYGEQFFGPGTRLTVL.

The chain employs TRBV18 and TRBJ2-7; D tentatively reads TRBD1 or TRBD2 (6 bases each). V lost 3 bases and J lost 3, with 18 bases in between. CDR1 is KGHSH and CDR2 is LQKENI in the germline V gene. The CDR3 runs 16 residues. The CDR3 DNA reads TGTGCCAGCTCACCCGTTGGGGGGCCCCTCGTCTACGAGCAGTACTTC. It codes for CASSPVGGPLVYEQYF.

The V gene is TRBV9, the J gene TRBJ2-5; 7 positions match TRBD1. V shed 0 bases and J 1 base; nucleotides not matched to a gene: 0. CDR3 length equals 14 residues. CDR1 and CDR2 (germline): SGDLS, YYNGEE. In nucleotides, the CDR3 is TGTGCCAGCAGCGTAGGGACAGGCCAAGAGACCCAGTACTTC. This gives the protein CASSVGTGQETQYF.

The rearrangement links TRBV11-3 to TRBJ1-1; no clear D gene. The germline V gene encodes CDR1 SGHNT and CDR2 YENEEA. The length of the CDR3 is 13 residues. V was pared by 5 bases and J by 5 bases, with 12 bases between. CDR3 sequence: CASSQARETEAFF. For the CDR3, the DNA is TGTGCCAGCAGCCAGGCGCGGGAGACTGAAGCTTTCTTT. Full variable domain (rest looked up from reference TRBV11-3 and TRBJ1-1): EAGVVQSPRYKIIEKKQPVAFWCNPISGHNTLYWYLQNLGQGPELLIRYENEEAVDDSQLPKDRFSAERLKGVDSTLKIQPAELGDSAVYLCASSQARETEAFFGQGTRLTVV.

The rearrangement joins TRBV7-8 to TRBJ2-7; D possibly matches TRBD1 or TRBD2 (6 bases each). The CDR3 loop spans 15 amino acids. Germline V lookup: CDR1 SGHVS, CDR2 FQNEAQ. Trimming took off 1 base at V and 2 bases at J, with 12 bases between the two ends. The CDR3 here is CASSLVWGAAYEQYF. CDR3 nucleotide sequence: TGTGCCAGCAGCTTAGTCTGGGGGGCCGCCTACGAGCAGTACTTC.

The rearrangement uses TRBV12-5 and TRBJ2-3; no reliable D call. Germline CDR1 reads LGHNT; CDR2 reads FRNRAP. This CDR3 region has 16 residues. V lost 7 bases, J lost 1 base, and 18 bases lay in between. The CDR3 region has the DNA TGTGCTAGTGCCCGGGTCTGGGCTTATCGCACAGATACGCAGTATTTT. It is translated as CASARVWAYRTDTQYF.

The V gene is TRBV6-5, the J gene TRBJ2-3; tentatively, D is TRBD2 (6 bases). The CDR3 is made up of 15 amino acids. Per germline, CDR1 MNHEY and CDR2 SVGAGI. Trimming removed 6 bases from V and 0 bases from J, with 13 bases in between. The CDR3, as DNA: TGTGCCAGCAGGAGGACTACCCTAAGCACAGATACGCAGTATTTT. As protein: CASRRTTLSTDTQYF.